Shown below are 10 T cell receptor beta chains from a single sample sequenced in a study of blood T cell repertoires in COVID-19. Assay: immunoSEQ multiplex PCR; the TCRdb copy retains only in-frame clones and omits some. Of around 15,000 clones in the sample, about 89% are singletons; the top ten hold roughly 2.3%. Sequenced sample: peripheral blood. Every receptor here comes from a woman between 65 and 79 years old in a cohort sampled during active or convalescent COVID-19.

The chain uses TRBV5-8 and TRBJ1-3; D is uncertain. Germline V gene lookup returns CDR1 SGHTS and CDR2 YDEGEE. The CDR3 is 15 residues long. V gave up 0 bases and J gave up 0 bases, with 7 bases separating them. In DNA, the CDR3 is TGTGCCAGCAGCTTGGGTCATTCCTCTGGAAACACCATATATTTT. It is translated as CASSLGHSSGNTIYF.

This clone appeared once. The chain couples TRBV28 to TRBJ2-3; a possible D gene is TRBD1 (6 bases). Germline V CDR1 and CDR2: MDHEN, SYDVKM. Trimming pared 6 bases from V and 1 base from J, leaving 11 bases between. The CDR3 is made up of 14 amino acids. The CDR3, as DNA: TGTGCCAGCAGGTCGGGACATGGCACAGATACGCAGTATTTT. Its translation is CASRSGHGTDTQYF.

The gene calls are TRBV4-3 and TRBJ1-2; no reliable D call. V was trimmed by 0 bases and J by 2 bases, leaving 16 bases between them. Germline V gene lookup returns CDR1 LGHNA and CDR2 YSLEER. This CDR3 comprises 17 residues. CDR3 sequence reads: CASSQDWADPENYGYTF. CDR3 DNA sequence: TGCGCCAGCAGCCAAGATTGGGCAGATCCCGAGAACTATGGCTACACCTTC.

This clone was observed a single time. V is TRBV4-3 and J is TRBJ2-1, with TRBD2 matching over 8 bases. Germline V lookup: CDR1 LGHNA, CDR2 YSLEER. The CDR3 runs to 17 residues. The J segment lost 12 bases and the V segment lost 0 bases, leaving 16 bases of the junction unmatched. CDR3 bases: TGCGCCAGCAGCCAAGACCGTCGGGGGGGACTCCTGGAGCGGCAGTTCTTC. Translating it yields CASSQDRRGGLLERQFF.

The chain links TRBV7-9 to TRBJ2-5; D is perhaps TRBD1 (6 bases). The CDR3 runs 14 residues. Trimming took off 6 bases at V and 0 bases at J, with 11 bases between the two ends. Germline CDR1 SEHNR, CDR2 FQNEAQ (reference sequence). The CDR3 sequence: CASSFGQNQETQYF. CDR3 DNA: TGTGCCAGCAGTTTTGGACAGAACCAAGAGACCCAGTACTTC.

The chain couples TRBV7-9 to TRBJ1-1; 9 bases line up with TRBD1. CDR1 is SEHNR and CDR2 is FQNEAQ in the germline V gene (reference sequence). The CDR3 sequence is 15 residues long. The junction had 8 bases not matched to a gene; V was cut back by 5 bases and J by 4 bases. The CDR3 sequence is CASSVQGARSTEAFF. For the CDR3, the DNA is TGTGCCAGCAGCGTACAGGGGGCTCGGTCCACTGAAGCTTTCTTT.

The CDR3 DNA reads TGTGCCACCAGCAGAGGCGGTGTAGTTCAGGGCAAAGAGACCCAGTACTTC. The encoded protein is CATSRGGVVQGKETQYF. The chain recombines TRBV15 with TRBJ2-5, with TRBD1 as a possible D gene (5 bases). V was shortened by 1 base and J by 3 bases, with 18 bases between the two germline ends. CDR1 is LNHNV and CDR2 is YYDKDF in the germline V gene (reference sequence). This CDR3 region has 17 residues.

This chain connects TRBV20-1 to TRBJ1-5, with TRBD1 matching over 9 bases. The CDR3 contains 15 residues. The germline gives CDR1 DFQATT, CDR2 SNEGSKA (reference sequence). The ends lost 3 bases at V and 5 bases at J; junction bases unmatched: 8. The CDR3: CSASPGTGTYQPQHF. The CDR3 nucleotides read TGCAGTGCTAGTCCCGGGACAGGGACTTATCAGCCCCAGCATTTT.

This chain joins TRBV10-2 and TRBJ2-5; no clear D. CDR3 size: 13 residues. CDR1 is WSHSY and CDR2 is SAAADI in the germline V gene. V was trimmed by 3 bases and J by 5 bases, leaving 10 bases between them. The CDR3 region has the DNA TGCGCCAGCAGTGATCGGTATGCTGAGACCCAGTACTTC. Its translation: CASSDRYAETQYF.

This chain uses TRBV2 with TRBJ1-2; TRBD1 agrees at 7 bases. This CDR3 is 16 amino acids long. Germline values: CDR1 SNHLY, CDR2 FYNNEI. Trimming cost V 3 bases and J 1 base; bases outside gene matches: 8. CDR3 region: CASSEYGTVINYGYTF. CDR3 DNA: TGTGCCAGCAGTGAGTACGGGACAGTGATTAACTATGGCTACACCTTC.